The 19 T cell receptor beta chains below all came from one sample that was sequenced in a study of T cell clonality in common variable immunodeficiency. Measured with immunoSEQ multiplex PCR; TCRdb has only the in-frame clones, and not every one. The specimen has 50,000 to 55,000 clones, none found just once. Sequenced material: peripheral blood mononuclear cells. These TCRs come from a person aged 18 to 75 in good health.

This clone was counted at least ten times. CDR3 bases read: TGCGCCAGCAGGGTAGCAGGGAATGGAGGCAATGAG. This encodes CASRVAGNGGNE. The whole CDR3 sequence is CASRVAGNGGNEQFF. The chain recombines TRBV10-2 with TRBJ2-1; tentatively, D is TRBD1 or TRBD2 (5 bases each). Read coverage stops 3 residues before the CDR3 terminus; the germline J gene supplies the remainder. The germline V and J ends were trimmed by 6 bases and 6 bases, with 18 bases remaining between them. Germline V gene sequence: CDR1 WSHSY, CDR2 SAAADI. The CDR3 has 15 residues.

This clone was picked up many times. Sequencing ends 3 residues short of the CDR3 end; the germline J gene provides the rest. The chain combines TRBV5-4 with TRBJ2-1; 10 nucleotides line up with TRBD2. This CDR3 spans 15 amino acids. Per germline, CDR1 SGHNT and CDR2 YYREEE (reference sequence). With 0 bases clipped from V and 8 bases from J, the junction kept 5 bases outside the gene matches. The CDR3 sequence: CASSLGTSGRDEQFF. The part of the CDR3 DNA that was read is TGTGCCAGCAGCTTGGGGACTAGCGGTCGGGATGAG.

This clone has just a few counts. The read terminates 3 residues ahead of where the CDR3 ends, so the germline J gene completes it. This chain joins TRBV2 and TRBJ2-3; D might be TRBD1 (5 bases). The ends were cut back, 7 bases at V and 2 bases at J, with 13 bases in the middle. Germline CDR1 is SNHLY and CDR2 is FYNNEI. This CDR3 has 14 amino acids. The CDR3 DNA, read in part, is TGTGCCAGCACGCCCCCGACAGACACAGATACG. The encoded protein is CASTPPTDTDT. The CDR3 reads in full as CASTPPTDTDTQYF.

In its sample, this clone was seen many times. Coverage ceases 3 residues before the CDR3 finishes, and the germline J gene fills in the end. J is TRBJ2-5 and V is TRBV19; D possibly corresponds to TRBD2 (5 bases). The CDR3 runs 15 residues. V lost 6 bases to trimming and J lost 5 bases, with 19 bases between them. Germline assignment: CDR1 LNHDA and CDR2 SQIVND (reference sequence). The covered CDR3 bases are TGTGCCAGTAGCCCGCAGACTGGAGGTGGGGAGACC. Translation gives CASSPQTGGGET. The whole CDR3 protein is CASSPQTGGGETQYF.

This clone was observed at least ten times. This chain's CDR3 is CSATGGNTGELFF. The sequenced part of the CDR3 DNA is TGCAGTGCGACAGGGGGAAACACCGGGGAG. This sequence joins TRBV20-1 and TRBJ2-2, with 9 bases fitting TRBD1. Coverage ceases 3 residues before the CDR3 finishes, and the germline J gene fills in the end. The CDR3 has 13 residues. Germline V lookup: CDR1 DFQATT, CDR2 SNEGSKA (reference sequence). V was clipped by 6 bases and J by 2 bases; unmatched bases: 1.

This clone was picked up a small number of times. A read error may be the cause here, since a much bigger clone is one base away. The CDR3 end is not reached by the read, which stops 3 residues before it; the germline J gene fills it in. V and J are TRBV7-9 and TRBJ2-3; D is unclear. Germline V lookup: CDR1 SEHNR, CDR2 FQNEAQ (reference sequence). The CDR3 is made up of 14 amino acids. The CDR3 loop reads CASSLGSGNQPQYF. Incomplete CDR3 DNA: TGTGCCAGCAGCTTAGGGTCAGGCAATCAGCCG.

This clone was seen many times. The CDR3 extends 3 residues past the end of the read, so its final part is completed from the germline J gene. The V gene is TRBV20-1, the J gene TRBJ1-2; D possibly corresponds to TRBD1 (5 bases). The CDR3 is made up of 15 amino acids. The germline CDR1 and CDR2 sequences are DFQATT and SNEGSKA (reference sequence). The chain's CDR3 is CSATFPGSPTRDYTF. The part of the CDR3 DNA that was read is TGCAGTGCCACTTTTCCAGGGTCCCCTACCCGGGAC.

This clone was counted only a few times. The read terminates 3 residues ahead of where the CDR3 ends, so the germline J gene completes it. The chain couples TRBV18 to TRBJ2-4; the D gene is possibly TRBD1 (6 bases). Germline V CDR1 and CDR2: KGHSH, LQKENI. The CDR3 has 13 amino acids. The sequenced part of the CDR3 DNA is TGTGCCAGCTCCCCGGACAGCCTCTATGGT. Amino acid sequence: CASSPDSLYG. The full CDR3 protein is CASSPDSLYGQYF.

This clone was counted many times. The read terminates 3 residues before the CDR3 end, so the remaining end is supplied by the germline J gene. This sequence joins TRBV20-1 and TRBJ2-1; possibly TRBD2 for D (6 bases). The CDR3 length is 16 residues. V was cut by 3 bases and J by 6 bases, with 21 bases left in between. Per the germline V gene, CDR1 is DFQATT and CDR2 is SNEGSKA (reference sequence). The CDR3 here is CSARSWGDSRGNEQFF. CDR3 DNA (partial): TGCAGTGCTAGGAGTTGGGGGGACTCGAGGGGCAATGAG.

This clone occurred many times. The read ends 3 residues early relative to the CDR3; the germline J gene fills the gap. The chain uses TRBV23-1 and TRBJ1-2; 8 nucleotides line up with TRBD1. TRBV23-1 is placed among ORFs of uncertain function. The CDR3 length is 14 residues. The J segment lost 3 bases and the V segment lost 6 bases, leaving 6 bases of the junction unmatched. This chain's CDR3 is CASSQNRGDYGYTF. CDR3 bases read: TGCGCCAGCAGCCAGAACAGGGGGGACTATGGC.

Many counts were recorded for this clone. The CDR3 is cut off 3 residues early in the read; its end comes from the germline J gene. The chain combines TRBV5-1 with TRBJ2-7; D might be TRBD1 (6 bases). V was trimmed by 0 bases and J by 0 bases, leaving 10 bases between them. CDR3 length: 15 residues. Germline CDR1 and CDR2: SGHRS and YFSETQ. The DNA read from the CDR3 is TGCGCCAGCAGCTTGGACGGGACAAGCTCCTACGAG. Protein product: CASSLDGTSSYE. The entire CDR3 sequence reads CASSLDGTSSYEQYF.

There are many counts of this clone. The missing CDR3 end, 3 residues past where the read stops, is filled in from the germline J gene. The V and J genes are TRBV7-8 and TRBJ2-5, with 7 bases matching TRBD2. The CDR3 length is 15 residues. Germline assignment: CDR1 SGHVS and CDR2 FQNEAQ. Trimming cost V 0 bases and J 5 bases; bases outside gene matches: 6. CDR3 sequence: CASSLALVGGETQYF. The covered CDR3 bases are TGTGCCAGCAGCTTAGCGTTGGTGGGGGGGGAGACC.

The sequenced CDR3 bases are TGTGCCAGTAGCCCCGCGTTGGATAGCAGGGGGCGAGGAACAGATACG. Translation gives CASSPALDSRGRGTDT. The entire CDR3 protein is CASSPALDSRGRGTDTQYF. This chain connects TRBV19 to TRBJ2-3; 8 positions agree with TRBD1. The CDR3 is cut off 3 residues early in the read; its end comes from the germline J gene. The CDR3 is made up of 19 amino acids. Germline loops: CDR1 LNHDA, CDR2 SQIVND (reference sequence). V dropped 6 bases and J dropped 3; count of bases not matched to a gene: 20. Together with reference TRBV19 and TRBJ2-3, the CDR3 gives the full variable domain: DGGITQSPKYLFRKEGQNVTLSCEQNLNHDAMYWYRQDPGQGLRLIYYSQIVNDFQKGDIAEGYSVSREKKESFPLTVTSAQKNPTAFYLCASSPALDSRGRGTDTQYFGPGTRLTVL.

There are many counts of this clone. The CDR3 is cut off 3 residues early in the read; its end comes from the germline J gene. This sequence joins TRBV19 and TRBJ1-2, with a possible D match to TRBD1 (6 bases). CDR3 length: 13 residues. Germline V gene sequence: CDR1 LNHDA, CDR2 SQIVND (reference sequence). The V and J ends lost 10 bases and 0 bases respectively, with 12 bases between them. CDR3 DNA (partial): TGTGCCACGAGACAGGCCACTAACTATGGC. It yields the protein CATRQATNYG. The full CDR3 protein is CATRQATNYGYTF.

In the case of this clone: The read gets to within 3 residues of the CDR3 end, and the germline J gene fills in the rest. V gene TRBV7-2 combines with J gene TRBJ2-3; 8 bases agree with TRBD1. The germline V gene encodes CDR1 SGHTA and CDR2 FQGNSA. The V segment lost 5 bases and the J segment 5 bases; nucleotides outside the gene matches: 6. This CDR3 spans 14 amino acids. CDR3 bases read: TGTGCCAGCAGCGGGCAGGGGGCGGAAGATACG. It yields the protein CASSGQGAEDT. The whole CDR3 sequence is CASSGQGAEDTQYF.

A few counts support this clone. The CDR3 end falls 3 residues outside the read, so it is completed with the germline J gene. V gene TRBV2 combines with J gene TRBJ1-5; the D is unclear. The CDR3 extends over 15 amino acids. V dropped 6 bases and J dropped 2 bases, with 14 bases sitting between them. CDR1 is SNHLY, CDR2 FYNNEI, per germline. This CDR3 reads CASSGLRKGNQPQHF. The part of the CDR3 DNA that was read is TGTGCCAGCAGCGGACTCAGGAAGGGCAATCAGCCC.

In this sample, this clone turned up many times. The CDR3 sequence: CASSLGLQETQYF. The covered CDR3 bases are TGTGCCAGCAGCTTAGGACTACAAGAGACC. The chain joins TRBV7-2 to TRBJ2-5; a weak D match, TRBD2 (5 bases). The sequence runs out 3 residues before the end of the CDR3; the remainder is reconstructed from the germline J gene. Germline V gene data show CDR1 as SGHTA and CDR2 as FQGNSA. CDR3 length equals 13 residues. Between the trimmed V and J ends, which lost 1 base and 2 bases, there was a span of 5 bases.

As regards this clone: At one boundary the junction diverges from the germline segment, which might be a read error. The observed sequence ends 3 residues before the CDR3 terminus, with the missing tail filled in from the germline J gene. Additional DNA sequences in this sample encode the identical CDR3. This sequence joins TRBV7-9 and TRBJ1-3; D may be TRBD1 (6 bases). CDR1 is SEHNR and CDR2 is FQNEAQ in the germline V gene (reference sequence). The CDR3 covers 15 residues. CDR3 DNA (partial): TGTGCCAGCAGCTTCACAGGGTCCTCTGGAAACACA. Translation: CASSFTGSSGNT. The whole CDR3 region reads CASSFTGSSGNTIYF. The full variable domain, with the rest looked up from reference TRBV7-9 and TRBJ1-3, is DTGVSQNPRHKITKRGQNVTFRCDPISEHNRLYWYRQTLGQGPEFLTYFQNEAQLEKSRLLSDRFSAERPKGSFSTLEIQRTEQGDSAMYLCASSFTGSSGNTIYFGEGSWLTVV.

This clone came up a few times. From the germline J gene comes the end of the CDR3, since the read stops 3 residues before it. The rearrangement joins TRBV7-9 to TRBJ2-2; the D gene is possibly TRBD1 (5 bases). With 1 base removed from V and 9 bases from J, the gap between germline ends came to 15 bases. There are 15 residues in the CDR3. From germline, CDR1 is SEHNR and CDR2 FQNEAQ (reference sequence). CDR3 in amino acids: CASSLGAGPDRELFF. Partial CDR3 DNA: TGTGCCAGCAGCTTAGGTGCAGGTCCGGACAGGGAG.